This T cell receptor (beta chain) was found in a study of T-cell reconstitution after alpha-beta-depleted transplantation in children. This clonotype was seen many times. The authors prepared the TCRbeta library with unique molecular identifiers. TCRdb itself ran the PCR reads through MiXCR, one entry per CDR3 protein. The profile shows 170,000 or so distinct CDR3 sequences, about 6.4% of them singletons. The specimen comprised PBMCs from the stem cell graft donor, sampled from the stem cell graft. The clonotype comes from a human donor who donated a stem cell graft to a child with Wiskott-Aldrich syndrome.

The CDR3 region has the DNA TGCAGTGCTCGGGGGGGACTTAACAATGAGCAGTTCTTC. It specifies CSARGGLNNEQFF. The chain employs TRBV20-1 and TRBJ2-1, with TRBD2 identical over 8 bases. CDR3 length: 13 residues. Germline V gives CDR1 DFQATT, CDR2 SNEGSKA (reference sequence). With 5 bases clipped from V and 5 bases from J, the junction kept 5 bases outside the gene matches.